The entry below describes one TCR beta chain. Trimming cost V 7 bases and J 0 bases; bases outside gene matches: 9. CDR1 MNHNS and CDR2 SASEGT come from the germline V gene. The CDR3 spans 16 residues. Template material for amplifying TCR beta CDR3 regions consisted of RNA transcripts. An initial round of RT-PCR targeting the TCR CDR3 relied on the HTBI primer set. Each CDR3 protein is one row after TCRdb ran MiXCR on the multiplex PCR reads. The table shows about 400,000 distinct CDR3 sequences, with more than 15% occurring only once. The sample comes from a study of T cells in Graves' hyperthyroidism and ophthalmopathy.

The clonotype was recovered from a woman aged 18-29 years with Graves' hyperthyroidism. The sequenced sample was blood. The chain recombines TRBV6-1 with TRBJ2-4; 7 bases agree with TRBD1. The DNA for the CDR3 is TGTGCCAGCACCGGCGGACAGGTACAAGCCAAAAACATTCAGTACTTC. This encodes CASTGGQVQAKNIQYF.